These 2 T cell receptor beta chains were all obtained from the same sample, sequenced in a study of cytomegalovirus exposure and HLA in healthy donors (dated by TCRdb to about 2017). The protocol used for the library was the immunoSEQ multiplex PCR assay. The multiplex PCR relied on a mix of 60 forward primers for TCR Vbeta segments and 13 reverse primers for TCR Jbeta segments. TCRdb provides this immuneACCESS table in a form limited to in-frame rearrangements. Some clones are lacking; in checked studies, under half of them reflect an unresolved V gene, and why the rest are absent is not known. In all, the sample holds 94,000 or so clones, and about two thirds of those were seen once. Approximately 7.8% of the sample is in the top ten clones. Sequencing used PBMCs. The receptors stem from a man in his fifties or sixties in good health and CMV-seronegative.

The chain combines TRBV5-1 with TRBJ1-1; D is ambiguous. Germline values: CDR1 SGHRS, CDR2 YFSETQ. V was shortened by 4 bases and J by 1 base, with 11 bases between the two germline ends. The CDR3 is 14 residues long. CDR3 sequence reads: CASSPAYRNTEAFF. In DNA, the CDR3 is TGCGCCAGCAGCCCGGCGTACAGGAACACTGAAGCTTTCTTT.

This rearrangement joins TRBV7-9 to TRBJ1-5, with D possibly TRBD1 on 5 matching bases. CDR3 length: 13 amino acids. V lost 7 bases and J lost 3, with 10 bases in between. CDR1 is SEHNR and CDR2 is FQNEAQ in the germline V gene (reference sequence). The CDR3 sequence is CASTAGTNQPQHF. CDR3 sequence (DNA): TGTGCCAGCACCGCGGGGACCAATCAGCCCCAGCATTTT.